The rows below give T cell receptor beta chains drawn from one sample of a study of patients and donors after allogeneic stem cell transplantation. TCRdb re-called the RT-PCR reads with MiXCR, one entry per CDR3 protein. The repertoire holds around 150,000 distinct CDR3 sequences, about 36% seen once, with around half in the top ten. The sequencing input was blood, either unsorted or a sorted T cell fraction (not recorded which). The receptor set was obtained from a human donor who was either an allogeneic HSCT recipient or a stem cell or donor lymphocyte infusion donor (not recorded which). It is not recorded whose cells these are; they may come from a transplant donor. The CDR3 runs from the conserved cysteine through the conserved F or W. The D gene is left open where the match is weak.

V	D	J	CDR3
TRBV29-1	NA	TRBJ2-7	CSVARQTGLPSYEQYF
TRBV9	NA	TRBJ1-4	CASSAGRGGREKLFF
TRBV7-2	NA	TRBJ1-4	CASSSRRGEKLFF
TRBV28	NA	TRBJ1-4	CASSLEAGEATNEKLFF
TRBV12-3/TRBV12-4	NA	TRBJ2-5	CASSSGRPRRETQYF
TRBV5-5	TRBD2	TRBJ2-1	CASSSGLAGGHNEQFF
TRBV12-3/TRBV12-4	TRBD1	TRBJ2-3	CASSTGTGDGVLFTDTQYF
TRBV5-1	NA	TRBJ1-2	CASWEGYGYTF
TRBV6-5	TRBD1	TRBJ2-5	CASRPPGQERVTQYF
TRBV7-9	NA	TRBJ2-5	CASSSHWVQETQYF
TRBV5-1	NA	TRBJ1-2	CASSKPPGYGYTF
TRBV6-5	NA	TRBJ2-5	CASSYGGSPSPRETQYF
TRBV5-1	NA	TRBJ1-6	CASSWDRRSYNSPLHF
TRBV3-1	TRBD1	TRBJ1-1	CASSHATGTEAFF
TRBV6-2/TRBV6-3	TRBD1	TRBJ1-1	CASIWRTGIMRNTEAFF
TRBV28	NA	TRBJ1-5	CAITPTSNQPQHF
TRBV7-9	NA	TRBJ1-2	CASSLGNPGGYTF
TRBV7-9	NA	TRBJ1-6	CASSLTRGPPLHF
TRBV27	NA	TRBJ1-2	CASSLSGNNGYTF
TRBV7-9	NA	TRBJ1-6	CASSWTAATSYNSPLHF
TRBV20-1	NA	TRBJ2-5	CSARAGRETQYF
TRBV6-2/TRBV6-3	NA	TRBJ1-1	CASTTDYLAFF
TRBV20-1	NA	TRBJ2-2	CSASGLVTGELFF
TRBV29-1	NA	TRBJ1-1	CSVRGPGDTEAFF